This T cell receptor beta chain was observed in a study of T-cell memory formation after mild COVID-19. V lost 5 bases to trimming and J lost 4 bases, with 11 bases between them. The germline CDR1 and CDR2 sequences are MNHNY and SVGAGI (reference sequence). The length of the CDR3 is 13 residues. TCRdb analysed the 5' RACE reads with MiXCR anew, one entry per CDR3 protein. The sample shows some 150,000 distinct CDR3 sequences, 15% to 20% of them seen only once. Sequenced sample: PBMCs or a T cell subset sorted from them (not recorded which). The genes are TRBV6-6 and TRBJ2-5, with D possibly being TRBD1 or TRBD2 (6 bases each). The receptor was derived from an adult woman who had mild COVID-19 (a few samples of this study predate the infection). Cell type and time point are not known. The CDR3 sequence is CASSGGTRETQYF. The CDR3 DNA sequence: TGTGCCAGCAGTGGAGGGACACGAGAGACCCAGTACTTC.